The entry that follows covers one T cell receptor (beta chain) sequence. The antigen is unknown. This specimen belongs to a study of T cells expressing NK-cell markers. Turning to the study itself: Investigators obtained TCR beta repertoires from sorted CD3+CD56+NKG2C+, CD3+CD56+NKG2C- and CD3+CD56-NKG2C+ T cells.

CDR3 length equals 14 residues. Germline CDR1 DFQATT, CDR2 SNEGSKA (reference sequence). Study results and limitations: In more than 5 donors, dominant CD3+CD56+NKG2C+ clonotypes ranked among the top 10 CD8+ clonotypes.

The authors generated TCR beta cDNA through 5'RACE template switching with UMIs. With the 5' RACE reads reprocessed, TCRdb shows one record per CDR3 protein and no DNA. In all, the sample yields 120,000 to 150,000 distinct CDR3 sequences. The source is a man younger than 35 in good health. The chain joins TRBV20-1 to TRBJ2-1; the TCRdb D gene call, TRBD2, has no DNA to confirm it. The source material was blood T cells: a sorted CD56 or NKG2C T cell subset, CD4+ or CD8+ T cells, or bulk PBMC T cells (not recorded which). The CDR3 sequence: CSASLEAVYNEQFF.